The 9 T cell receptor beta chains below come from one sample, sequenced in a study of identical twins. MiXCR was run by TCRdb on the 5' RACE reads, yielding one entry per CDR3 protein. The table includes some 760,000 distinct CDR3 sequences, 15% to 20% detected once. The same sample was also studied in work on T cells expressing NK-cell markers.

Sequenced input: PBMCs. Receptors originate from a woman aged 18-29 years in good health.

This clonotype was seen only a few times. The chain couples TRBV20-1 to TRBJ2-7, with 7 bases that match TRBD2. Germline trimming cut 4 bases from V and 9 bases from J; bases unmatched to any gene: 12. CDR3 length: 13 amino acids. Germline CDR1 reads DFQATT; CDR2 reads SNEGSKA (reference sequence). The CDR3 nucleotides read TGCAGTGCTAAGACCGGGACTAAGGAGGGGCAGTACTTC. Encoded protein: CSAKTGTKEGQYF.

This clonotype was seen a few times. CDR3 in amino acids: CASSLTTVHNTEAFF. The CDR3 nucleotides read TGTGCCAGCAGTCTTACGACGGTCCACAACACTGAAGCTTTCTTT. V gene TRBV13 combines with J gene TRBJ1-1; D gene uncertain. V was shortened by 6 bases and J by 2 bases, with 16 bases between the two germline ends. Germline V gene data show CDR1 as PRHDT and CDR2 as FYEKMQ (reference sequence). The CDR3 is made up of 15 amino acids.

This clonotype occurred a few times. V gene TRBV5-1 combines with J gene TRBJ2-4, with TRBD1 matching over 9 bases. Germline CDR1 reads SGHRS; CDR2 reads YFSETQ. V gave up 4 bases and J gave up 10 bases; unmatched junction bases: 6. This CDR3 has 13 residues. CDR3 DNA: TGCGCCAGCAGCCCCGGGACAGGGTTGATTCAGTACTTC. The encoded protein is CASSPGTGLIQYF.

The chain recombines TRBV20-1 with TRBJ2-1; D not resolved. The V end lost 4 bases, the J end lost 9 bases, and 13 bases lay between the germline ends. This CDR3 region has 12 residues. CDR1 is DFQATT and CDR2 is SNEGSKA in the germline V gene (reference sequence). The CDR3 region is CSATLVAPEQFF. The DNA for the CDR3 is TGCAGTGCTACCCTGGTCGCTCCTGAGCAGTTCTTC.

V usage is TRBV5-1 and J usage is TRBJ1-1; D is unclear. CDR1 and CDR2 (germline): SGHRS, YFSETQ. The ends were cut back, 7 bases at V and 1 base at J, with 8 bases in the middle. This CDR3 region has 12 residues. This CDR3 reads CASGLGNTEAFF. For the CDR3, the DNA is TGCGCCAGCGGGTTAGGGAACACTGAAGCTTTCTTT.

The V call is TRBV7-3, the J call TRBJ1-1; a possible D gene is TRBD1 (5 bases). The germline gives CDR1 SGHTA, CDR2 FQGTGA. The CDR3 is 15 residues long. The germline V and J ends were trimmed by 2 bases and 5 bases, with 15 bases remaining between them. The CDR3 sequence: CASSLSGARGTEAFF. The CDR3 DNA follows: TGTGCCAGCAGCTTATCTGGGGCGAGAGGGACTGAAGCTTTCTTT. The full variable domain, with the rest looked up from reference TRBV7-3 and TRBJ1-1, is GAGVSQTPSNKVTEKGKYVELRCDPISGHTALYWYRQSLGQGPEFLIYFQGTGAADDSGLPNDRFFAVRPEGSVSTLKIQRTERGDSAVYLCASSLSGARGTEAFFGQGTRLTVV.

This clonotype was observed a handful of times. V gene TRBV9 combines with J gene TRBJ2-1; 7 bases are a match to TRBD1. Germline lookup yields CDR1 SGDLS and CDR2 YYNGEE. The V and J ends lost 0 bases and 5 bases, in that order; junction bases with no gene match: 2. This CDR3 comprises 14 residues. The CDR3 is CASSVGDRNNEQFF. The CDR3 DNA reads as TGTGCCAGCAGCGTAGGGGACAGAAACAATGAGCAGTTCTTC. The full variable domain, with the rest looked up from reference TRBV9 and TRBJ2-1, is DSGVTQTPKHLITATGQRVTLRCSPRSGDLSVYWYQQSLDQGLQFLIQYYNGEERAKGNILERFSAQQFPDLHSELNLSSLELGDSALYFCASSVGDRNNEQFFGPGTRLTVL.

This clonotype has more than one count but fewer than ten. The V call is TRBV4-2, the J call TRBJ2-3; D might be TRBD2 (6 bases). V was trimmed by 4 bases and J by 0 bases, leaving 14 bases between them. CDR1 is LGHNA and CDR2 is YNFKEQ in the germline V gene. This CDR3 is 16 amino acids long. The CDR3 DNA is TGTGCCAGCAGCCGATCAGGGCGGGGTAGCACAGATACGCAGTATTTT. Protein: CASSRSGRGSTDTQYF.

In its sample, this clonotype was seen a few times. The CDR3 here is CAWSVTGISMNEQFF. CDR3 nucleotides: TGTGCCTGGAGTGTAACGGGGATTTCGATGAATGAGCAGTTCTTC. The J gene is TRBJ2-1, the V gene TRBV30; weak D call: TRBD2 (5 bases). V lost 0 bases and J lost 7, with 16 bases in between. The CDR3 length is 15 residues. Per the germline V gene, CDR1 is GTSNPN and CDR2 is SVGIG (reference sequence).